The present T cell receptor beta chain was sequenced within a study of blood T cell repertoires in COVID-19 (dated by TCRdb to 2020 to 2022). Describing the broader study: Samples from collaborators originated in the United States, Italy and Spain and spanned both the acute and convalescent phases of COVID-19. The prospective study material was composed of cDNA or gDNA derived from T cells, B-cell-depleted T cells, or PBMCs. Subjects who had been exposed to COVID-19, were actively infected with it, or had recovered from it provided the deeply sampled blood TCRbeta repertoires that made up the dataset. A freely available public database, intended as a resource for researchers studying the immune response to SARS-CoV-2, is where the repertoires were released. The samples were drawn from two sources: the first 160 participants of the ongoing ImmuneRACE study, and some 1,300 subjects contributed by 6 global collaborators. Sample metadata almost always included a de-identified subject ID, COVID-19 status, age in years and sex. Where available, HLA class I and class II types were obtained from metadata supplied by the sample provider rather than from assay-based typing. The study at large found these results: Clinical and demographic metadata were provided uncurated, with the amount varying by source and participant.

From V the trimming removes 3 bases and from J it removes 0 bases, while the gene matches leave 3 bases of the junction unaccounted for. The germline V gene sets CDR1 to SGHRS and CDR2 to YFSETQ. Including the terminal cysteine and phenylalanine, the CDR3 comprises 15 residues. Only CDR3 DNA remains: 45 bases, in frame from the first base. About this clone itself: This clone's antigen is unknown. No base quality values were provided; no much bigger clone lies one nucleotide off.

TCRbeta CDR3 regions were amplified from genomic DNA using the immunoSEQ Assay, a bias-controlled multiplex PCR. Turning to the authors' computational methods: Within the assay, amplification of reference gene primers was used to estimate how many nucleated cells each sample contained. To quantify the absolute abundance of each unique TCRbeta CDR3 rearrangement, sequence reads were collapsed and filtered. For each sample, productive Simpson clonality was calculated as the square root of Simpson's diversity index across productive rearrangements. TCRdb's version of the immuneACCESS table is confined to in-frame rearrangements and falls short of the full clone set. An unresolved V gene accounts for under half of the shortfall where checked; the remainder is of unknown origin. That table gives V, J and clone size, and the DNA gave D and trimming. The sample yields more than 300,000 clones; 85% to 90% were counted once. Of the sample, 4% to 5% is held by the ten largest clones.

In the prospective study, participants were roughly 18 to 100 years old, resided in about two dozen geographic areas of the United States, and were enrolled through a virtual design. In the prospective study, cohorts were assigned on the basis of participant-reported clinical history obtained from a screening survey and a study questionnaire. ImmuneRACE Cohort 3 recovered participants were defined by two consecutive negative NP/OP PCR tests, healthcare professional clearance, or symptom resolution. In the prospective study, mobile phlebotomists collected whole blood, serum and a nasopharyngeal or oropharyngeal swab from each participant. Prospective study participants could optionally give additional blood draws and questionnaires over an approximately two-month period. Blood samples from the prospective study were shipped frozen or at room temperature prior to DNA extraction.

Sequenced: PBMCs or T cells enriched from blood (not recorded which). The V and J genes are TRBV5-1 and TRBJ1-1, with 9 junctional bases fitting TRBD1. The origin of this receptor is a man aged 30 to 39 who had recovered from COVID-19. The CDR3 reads CASSSGTGMNTEAFF. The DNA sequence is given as TGCGCCAGCAGCTCTGGGACAGGGATGAACACTGAAGCTTTCTTT.